The 5 T cell receptor beta chains below were found in one sample sequenced in a study of T cells in tumors after PD-1 blockade. Some clones are missing from TCRdb's copy, which holds only in-frame ones; the method was immunoSEQ multiplex PCR. This sample has more than 14,000 clones, with about 80% found just once. The sample here was PBMCs, taken after anti-PD-1 treatment. These receptors all come from a human donor with basal cell carcinoma.

Only a few counts were recorded for this clone. This sequence joins TRBV7-6 and TRBJ2-6, with TRBD2 identical over 12 bases. CDR1 is SGHVS and CDR2 is FNYEAQ in the germline V gene. The CDR3 consists of 21 residues. V trimming: 7 bases; J trimming: 0 bases; junction bases outside the gene matches: 16. The CDR3 region has the DNA TGTGCCAGCACCTACCGGACTAGCGGGGACGGAAGAAGCTCTGGGGCCAACGTCCTGACTTTC. It codes for CASTYRTSGDGRSSGANVLTF. Variable domain in full (rest from reference TRBV7-6 and TRBJ2-6): GAGVSQSPRYKVTKRGQDVALRCDPISGHVSLYWYRQALGQGPEFLTYFNYEAQQDKSGLPNDRFSAERPEGSISTLTIQRTEQRDSAMYRCASTYRTSGDGRSSGANVLTFGAGSRLTVL.

This chain links TRBV21-1 with TRBJ1-4. TRBV21-1 is tagged as a pseudogene. The CDR3 consists of 12 residues. CDR3 protein: CASSKRNEKLFF. For the CDR3, the DNA is TGTGCCAGCAGCAAGAGGAATGAAAAACTGTTTTTT.

V gene TRBV5-4 combines with J gene TRBJ2-7; D not certain. V was cut by 0 bases and J by 5 bases, with 9 bases left in between. CDR3 size: 13 residues. Per the germline V gene, CDR1 is SGHNT and CDR2 is YYREEE (reference sequence). CDR3: CASSLELLHEQYF. The CDR3 region has the DNA TGTGCCAGCAGCTTGGAACTACTCCACGAGCAGTACTTC.

The rearrangement joins TRBV10-2 to TRBJ2-1, with TRBD2 as a possible D gene (6 bases). Germline V lookup: CDR1 WSHSY, CDR2 SAAADI. The V end lost 8 bases, the J end lost 6 bases, and 20 bases lay between the germline ends. The CDR3 is 15 amino acids. CDR3 amino acids: CASGGVNLRSNEQFF. CDR3 DNA: TGCGCCAGCGGCGGGGTGAACCTTCGGAGCAATGAGCAGTTCTTC.

The V and J genes are TRBV10-3 and TRBJ1-2; the D gene is possibly TRBD1 (5 bases). CDR1 and CDR2 from the germline V gene are ENHRY and SYGVKD. Trimming cost V 7 bases and J 2 bases, with 8 bases left between them. This CDR3 has 12 amino acids. The CDR3 DNA follows: TGTGCCATCAAGGACAACAACTATGGCTACACCTTC. This encodes CAIKDNNYGYTF.